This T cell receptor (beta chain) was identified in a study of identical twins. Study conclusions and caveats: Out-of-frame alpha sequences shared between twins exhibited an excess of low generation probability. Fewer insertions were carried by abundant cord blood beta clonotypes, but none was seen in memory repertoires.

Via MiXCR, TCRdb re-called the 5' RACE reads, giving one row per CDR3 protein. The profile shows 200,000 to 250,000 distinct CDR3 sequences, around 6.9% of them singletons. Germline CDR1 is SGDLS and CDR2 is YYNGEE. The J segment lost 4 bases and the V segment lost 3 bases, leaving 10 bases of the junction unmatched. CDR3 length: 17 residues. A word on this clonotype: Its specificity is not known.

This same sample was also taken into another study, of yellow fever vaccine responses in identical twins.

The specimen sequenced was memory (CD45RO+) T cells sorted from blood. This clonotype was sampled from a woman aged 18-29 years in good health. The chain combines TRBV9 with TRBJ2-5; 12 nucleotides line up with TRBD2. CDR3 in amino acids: CASSAQGLAGSGETQYF. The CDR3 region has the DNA TGTGCCAGCAGCGCCCAAGGACTAGCGGGGTCGGGAGAGACCCAGTACTTC. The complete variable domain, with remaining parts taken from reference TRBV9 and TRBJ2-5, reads DSGVTQTPKHLITATGQRVTLRCSPRSGDLSVYWYQQSLDQGLQFLIQYYNGEERAKGNILERFSAQQFPDLHSELNLSSLELGDSALYFCASSAQGLAGSGETQYFGPGTRLLVL.